These T cell receptor beta chains were read from a single sample in a study of regulatory T cells in long-lasting Graves disease. Using its own MiXCR run on the multiplex PCR reads, TCRdb lists one record per CDR3 protein. In the table there are 600,000 to 850,000 distinct CDR3 sequences, approximately 31% of which are singletons. The specimen was peripheral blood mononuclear cells (PBMCs), collected when the disease was refractory, from a patient treated with antithyroid drugs. All receptors come from a female donor with Graves disease. The CDR3 runs from the conserved cysteine through the conserved F or W. The D gene is left open where the match is weak. Not all rows give a size; the values are once, few, many and, for expanded clones, a class.

j_call | v_call | clone_size | d_call | cdr3_aa | cdr3_nt
TRBJ1-3 | TRBV30 | NA | NA | CAWSEGTSSGNTIYF | TGTGCCTGGAGTGAGGGGACATCCTCTGGAAACACCATATATTTT
TRBJ2-5 | TRBV9 | many | TRBD1 | CASSVAGGGETQYF | TGTGCCAGCAGCGTAGCAGGGGGCGGAGAGACCCAGTACTTC
TRBJ1-5 | TRBV19 | NA | NA | CASIGFEDSNQPQHF | TGTGCCAGTATAGGATTTGAGGATAGCAATCAGCCCCAGCATTTT
TRBJ1-2 | TRBV19 | NA | NA | CASSIGSASYGYTF | TGTGCCAGTAGTATAGGTTCCGCATCATATGGCTACACCTTC
TRBJ1-6 | TRBV11-1 | few | NA | CASSIGMGNNSPLHF | TGTGCCAGCAGCATCGGGATGGGAAATAATTCACCCCTCCACTTT
TRBJ1-1 | TRBV19 | NA | NA | CASSIRPGVSEAFF | TGTGCCAGTAGTATCCGACCCGGAGTCTCTGAAGCTTTCTTT
TRBJ1-4 | TRBV5-1 | few | NA | CASSLDGAPNEKLFF | TGCGCCAGCAGCTTGGATGGGGCTCCAAATGAAAAACTGTTTTTT
TRBJ1-1 | TRBV20-1 | few | TRBD1 | CSAKTYRQGMGSNTEAFF | TGCAGTGCCAAGACTTATAGACAGGGGATGGGATCGAACACTGAAGCTTTCTTT
TRBJ1-3 | TRBV25-1 | NA | NA | CASRQTSGNTIYF | TGTGCCAGCAGGCAAACTTCTGGAAACACCATATATTTT
TRBJ2-5 | TRBV2 | many | TRBD2 | CASSELTGGLETQYF | TGTGCCAGCAGTGAATTAACGGGAGGGTTGGAGACCCAGTACTTC
TRBJ1-4 | TRBV27 | NA | NA | CASSLRVGQGRRGTNEKLFF | TGTGCCAGCAGCCTCAGGGTCGGGCAGGGAAGAAGAGGGACTAATGAAAAACTGTTTTTT
TRBJ2-7 | TRBV27 | NA | TRBD1 | CASSLGWNRGYIHEQYF | TGTGCCAGCAGTTTAGGGTGGAACAGGGGGTATATCCACGAGCAGTACTTC
TRBJ2-7 | TRBV20-1 | few | NA | CSAKDSRGYEQYF | TGCAGTGCTAAAGACAGTAGAGGGTACGAGCAGTACTTC
TRBJ1-1 | TRBV6-5 | NA | TRBD1 | CASSYRGGAEAFF | TGTGCCAGCAGTTACAGAGGGGGCGCGGAAGCTTTCTTT
TRBJ1-5 | TRBV2 | many | NA | CASSEVSAGNQPQHF | TGTGCCAGCAGTGAAGTGTCAGCCGGCAATCAGCCCCAGCATTTT
TRBJ1-2 | TRBV16 | many | NA | CASSQSGQSGTIGYTF | TGTGCCAGCAGCCAATCGGGTCAGTCAGGAACTATTGGCTACACCTTC
TRBJ1-2 | TRBV30 | NA | NA | CAWSVGGQLLYGYTF | TGTGCCTGGAGTGTAGGCGGACAGCTTTTGTATGGCTACACCTTC
TRBJ2-7 | TRBV6-1 | many | TRBD2 | CANAREAGVGYEQYF | TGTGCCAACGCCAGGGAAGCGGGAGTGGGGTACGAGCAGTACTTC
TRBJ1-4 | TRBV12-3/TRBV12-4 | many | TRBD1 | CASSLGQATNEKLFF | TGTGCCAGCAGTTTGGGACAGGCAACTAATGAAAAACTGTTTTTT
TRBJ2-5 | TRBV27 | NA | TRBD2 | CASSLETSGDKETQYF | TGTGCCAGCAGTTTAGAGACTAGCGGGGATAAAGAGACCCAGTACTTC
TRBJ1-2 | TRBV29-1 | NA | NA | CSVDKAGDYGYTF | TGCAGCGTAGACAAAGCGGGGGACTATGGCTACACCTTC
TRBJ2-2 | TRBV10-3 | few | TRBD2 | CAISELAGEAGELFF | TGTGCCATCAGTGAGCTAGCGGGAGAGGCCGGGGAGCTGTTTTTT
TRBJ1-6 | TRBV7-2 | few | NA | CASTFGSSPLHF | TGTGCCAGCACCTTCGGGAGCTCACCCCTCCACTTT
TRBJ1-5 | TRBV2 | many | TRBD1 | CASAGGGTNQPQHF | TGTGCCAGCGCAGGGGGAGGGACCAATCAGCCCCAGCATTTT
TRBJ1-1 | TRBV6-1 | many | NA | CASSEATGGDIVTEAFF | TGTGCCAGCAGTGAAGCTACAGGAGGGGATATAGTCACTGAAGCTTTCTTT
TRBJ2-5 | TRBV20-1 | NA | NA | CSATSGNQETQYF | TGCAGTGCTACAAGCGGAAACCAAGAGACCCAGTACTTC
TRBJ1-6 | TRBV19 | NA | NA | CASSMEGPGNNSPLHF | TGTGCCAGTAGTATGGAGGGGCCGGGGAATAATTCACCCCTCCACTTT
TRBJ2-7 | TRBV2 | many | NA | CASSEDWERDEQYF | TGTGCCAGCAGTGAAGATTGGGAGAGAGACGAGCAGTACTTC
TRBJ2-7 | TRBV20-1 | NA | TRBD1 | CSSFSSGQGTYEQYF | TGCAGTTCCTTCTCGTCAGGACAGGGAACCTACGAGCAGTACTTC
TRBJ1-1 | TRBV11-2 | many | NA | CASSALGGYNTEAFF | TGTGCCAGCAGCGCTCTAGGGGGTTATAACACTGAAGCTTTCTTT
TRBJ2-7 | TRBV2 | many | TRBD1 | CASTQPGQGDEQYF | TGTGCCAGCACACAACCGGGACAGGGCGACGAGCAGTACTTC
TRBJ2-7 | TRBV2 | few | NA | CASSEEYSYEQYF | TGTGCCAGCAGTGAAGAGTACTCCTACGAGCAGTACTTC
TRBJ2-7 | TRBV12-3/TRBV12-4 | NA | TRBD2 | CASSHTSGRAHEQYF | TGTGCCAGCAGTCATACAAGCGGGAGGGCCCACGAGCAGTACTTC
TRBJ1-1 | TRBV11-2 | many | NA | CASSLIQAAEAFF | TGTGCCAGCAGCTTAATCCAGGCAGCTGAAGCTTTCTTT
TRBJ1-2 | TRBV10-2 | NA | NA | CASSEPGYSYGYTF | TGCGCCAGCAGTGAGCCCGGTTACAGCTATGGCTACACCTTC
TRBJ1-2 | TRBV7-9 | NA | NA | CASSLVWGGSYYGYTF | TGTGCCAGCAGCTTAGTCTGGGGCGGAAGCTACTATGGCTACACCTTC
TRBJ1-1 | TRBV7-2 | many | NA | CASSPRETEAFF | TGTGCCAGCAGCCCCAGGGAAACTGAAGCTTTCTTT
TRBJ2-2 | TRBV5-1 | NA | TRBD2 | CASSLNGRALGTGELFF | TGCGCCAGCAGCTTGAACGGGAGGGCCCTCGGAACCGGGGAGCTGTTTTTT
TRBJ1-1 | TRBV27 | NA | NA | CASSDPTRVNTEAFF | TGCGCCAGCAGCGACCCAACGCGAGTGAACACTGAAGCTTTCTTT
TRBJ2-3 | TRBV28 | NA | NA | CASSSQGTMGDTQYF | TGTGCCAGCAGTTCCCAGGGCACCATGGGAGATACGCAGTATTTT
TRBJ1-2 | TRBV20-1 | few | TRBD1 | CSARDGDRADEYGYTF | TGCAGTGCTAGAGATGGGGACAGGGCGGACGAATATGGCTACACCTTC
TRBJ1-2 | TRBV2 | few | TRBD1 | CASSTGGGEYGYTF | TGTGCCAGCAGTACAGGGGGCGGAGAATATGGCTACACCTTC
TRBJ2-5 | TRBV9 | few | TRBD2 | CASSVGGGSPEETQYF | TGTGCCAGCAGCGTAGGGGGCGGGAGCCCGGAAGAGACCCAGTACTTC
TRBJ1-1 | TRBV6-1 | many | TRBD1 | CASSESPGQGDTEAFF | TGTGCCAGCAGTGAATCCCCCGGACAGGGAGACACTGAAGCTTTCTTT